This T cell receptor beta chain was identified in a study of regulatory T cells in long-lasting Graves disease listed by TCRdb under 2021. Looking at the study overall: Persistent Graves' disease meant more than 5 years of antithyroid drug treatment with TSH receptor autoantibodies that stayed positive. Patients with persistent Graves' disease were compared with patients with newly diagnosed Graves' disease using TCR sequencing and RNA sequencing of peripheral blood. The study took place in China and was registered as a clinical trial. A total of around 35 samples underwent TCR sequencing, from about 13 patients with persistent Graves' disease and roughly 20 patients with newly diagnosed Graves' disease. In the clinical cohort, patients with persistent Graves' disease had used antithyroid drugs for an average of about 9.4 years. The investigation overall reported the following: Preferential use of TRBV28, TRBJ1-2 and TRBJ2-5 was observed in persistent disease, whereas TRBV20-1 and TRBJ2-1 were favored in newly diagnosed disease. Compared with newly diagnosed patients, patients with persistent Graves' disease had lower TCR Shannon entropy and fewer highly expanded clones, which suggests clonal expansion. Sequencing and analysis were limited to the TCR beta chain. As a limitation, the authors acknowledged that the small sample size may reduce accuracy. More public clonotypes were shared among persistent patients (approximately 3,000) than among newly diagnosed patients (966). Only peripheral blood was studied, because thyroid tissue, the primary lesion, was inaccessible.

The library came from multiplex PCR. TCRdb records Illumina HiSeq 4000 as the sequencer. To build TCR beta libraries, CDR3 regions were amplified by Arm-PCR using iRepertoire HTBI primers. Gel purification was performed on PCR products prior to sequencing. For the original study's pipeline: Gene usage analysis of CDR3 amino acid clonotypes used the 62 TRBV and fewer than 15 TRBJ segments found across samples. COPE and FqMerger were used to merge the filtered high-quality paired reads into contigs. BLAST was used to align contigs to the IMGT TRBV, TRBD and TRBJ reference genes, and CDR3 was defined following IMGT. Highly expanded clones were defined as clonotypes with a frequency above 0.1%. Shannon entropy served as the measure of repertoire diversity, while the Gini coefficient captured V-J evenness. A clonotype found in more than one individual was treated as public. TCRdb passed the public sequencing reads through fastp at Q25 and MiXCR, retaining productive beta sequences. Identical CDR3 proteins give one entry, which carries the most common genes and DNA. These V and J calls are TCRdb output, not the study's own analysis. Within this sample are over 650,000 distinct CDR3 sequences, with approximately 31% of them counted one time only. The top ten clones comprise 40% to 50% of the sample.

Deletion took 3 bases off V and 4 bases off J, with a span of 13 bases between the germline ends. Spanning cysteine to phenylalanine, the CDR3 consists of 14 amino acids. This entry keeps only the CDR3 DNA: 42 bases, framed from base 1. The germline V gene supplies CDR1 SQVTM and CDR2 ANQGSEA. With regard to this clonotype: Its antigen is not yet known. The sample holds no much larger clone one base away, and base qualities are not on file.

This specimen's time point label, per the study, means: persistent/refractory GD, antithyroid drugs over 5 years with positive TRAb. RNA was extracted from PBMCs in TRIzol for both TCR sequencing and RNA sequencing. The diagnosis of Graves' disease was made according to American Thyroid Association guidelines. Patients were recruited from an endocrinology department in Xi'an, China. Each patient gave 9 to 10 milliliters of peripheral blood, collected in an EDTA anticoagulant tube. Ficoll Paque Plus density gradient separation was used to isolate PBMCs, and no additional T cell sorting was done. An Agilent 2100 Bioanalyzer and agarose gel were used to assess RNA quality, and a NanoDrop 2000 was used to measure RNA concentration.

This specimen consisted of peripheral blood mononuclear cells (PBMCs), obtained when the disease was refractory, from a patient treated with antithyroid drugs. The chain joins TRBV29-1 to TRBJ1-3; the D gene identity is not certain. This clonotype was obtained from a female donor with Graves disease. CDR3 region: CSVEREERGNTIYF. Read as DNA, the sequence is TGCAGCGTTGAGAGGGAAGAAAGAGGAAACACCATATATTTT.